The present TCR beta chain was sequenced within a study of vaccination effects on CD4 cells after COVID-19. Looking at the study overall: Sampling occurred a median 72 days post second dose, range 14 to 241.

As to this clone: The antigen is not known.

CDR1 KGHSH and CDR2 LQKENI come from the germline V gene. The CDR3 is 17 amino acids. V was clipped by 4 bases and J by 1 base; unmatched bases: 10. ViraFEST expansion of antigen-specific CD4+ T cells with viral peptide pools preceded sequencing. With 10 days of culture completed, CD4+ T cells were isolated. Two-dose BNT162b2 or mRNA-1273 vaccination was given to participants. According to the study, vaccine recipients showed no prior SARS-CoV-2 infection and negative nucleocapsid antibodies. Measured with immunoSEQ multiplex PCR; TCRdb has only the in-frame clones, and not every one. The sample yields 25,000 to 35,000 clones, about four fifths seen once.

The chain combines TRBV18 with TRBJ2-5; TRBD1 matches 9 bases. The sequenced sample was CD4+ T cells from PBMCs cultured with HCoV-NL63 spike peptides, obtained after COVID-19 vaccination. This clonotype originated in a human donor who received a COVID-19 vaccine. Some clones in this sample may be carry-over from other donors' samples. The CDR3 region has the DNA TGTGCCAGCTCACTATCCACAGGGGGCCTGAGCCAAGAGACCCAGTACTTC. It is translated as CASSLSTGGLSQETQYF. The variable domain in full, completed from reference TRBV18 and TRBJ2-5, reads NAGVMQNPRHLVRRRGQEARLRCSPMKGHSHVYWYRQLPEEGLKFMVYLQKENIIDESGMPKERFSAEFPKEGPSILRIQQVVRGDSAAYFCASSLSTGGLSQETQYFGPGTRLLVL.